This TCR beta chain was retrieved from a study of T cells in Graves' hyperthyroidism and ophthalmopathy. Regions amplified from RNA transcripts were the TCR beta CDR3 regions. First-round RT-PCR with HTBI primers amplified the TCR CDR3 region. TCRdb passed the multiplex PCR reads through MiXCR, listing each CDR3 protein once. Of roughly 200,000 distinct CDR3 sequences listed, about 15% are singletons. At least ten counts were recorded for this clonotype. Its target is not known. Patients having uncontrolled infection, another autoimmune disease, pregnancy or lactation were not included. Diagnostic decisions used clinical symptoms, serum thyroxine and TRAb, thyroid ultrasound and orbital computed tomography. Notes on the study in general: The blood repertoire included most of the expanded thyroid clonotypes above 0.001.

The length of the CDR3 is 13 residues. Trimming removed 7 bases from V and 4 bases from J; junction bases left unmatched: 5. This sequence joins TRBV12-3 or TRBV12-4 and TRBJ2-3, with 7 positions matching TRBD1. Sequenced material: blood. The sequence was collected from a woman in her 50s with Graves' hyperthyroidism. CDR3 nucleotides: TGTGCCAGCAAGGGGGCTTCTGCAGATACGCAGTATTTT. It encodes CASKGASADTQYF.